This TCR beta chain was identified during a study of beta chain features in type 1 diabetes. Expressed TCRB transcripts got sequenced, as all isolated RNA was reverse transcribed. Only in-frame clones appear in the TCRdb table, and some are missing; sequencing was by immunoSEQ multiplex PCR. Of approximately 43,000 clones in the sample, 65% to 80% were seen once. V shed 5 bases, J shed 5 bases, and the junction held 13 bases outside the gene matches. Germline loops: CDR1 KGHSH, CDR2 LQKENI. The CDR3 spans 16 residues. For this clone: Its antigen is currently unknown.

CD45RO/CCR7/CD25/CD127/CD95/CD27 separated CD4+ naive, central memory, regulatory and stem cell-like memory cells by sorting. Study-level points and caveats: Whether TCRB rearrangement is influenced by HLA type was left unresolved in this analysis. When Type 1 diabetes patients were examined, their TCRB CDR3s proved moderately but significantly shorter in all four CD4+ subsets.

This chain links TRBV18 with TRBJ2-5; 8 positions agree with TRBD1. The sample taken for sequencing was Tregs from blood. The sequence was obtained from a young man with type 1 diabetes. Some clones in this sample may be carry-over from other donors' samples. The CDR3 protein is CASSATKTGVEETQYF. DNA for the CDR3: TGTGCCAGCTCAGCAACTAAGACAGGGGTCGAGGAGACCCAGTACTTC. The full variable domain, with the rest looked up from reference TRBV18 and TRBJ2-5, is NAGVMQNPRHLVRRRGQEARLRCSPMKGHSHVYWYRQLPEEGLKFMVYLQKENIIDESGMPKERFSAEFPKEGPSILRIQQVVRGDSAAYFCASSATKTGVEETQYFGPGTRLLVL.